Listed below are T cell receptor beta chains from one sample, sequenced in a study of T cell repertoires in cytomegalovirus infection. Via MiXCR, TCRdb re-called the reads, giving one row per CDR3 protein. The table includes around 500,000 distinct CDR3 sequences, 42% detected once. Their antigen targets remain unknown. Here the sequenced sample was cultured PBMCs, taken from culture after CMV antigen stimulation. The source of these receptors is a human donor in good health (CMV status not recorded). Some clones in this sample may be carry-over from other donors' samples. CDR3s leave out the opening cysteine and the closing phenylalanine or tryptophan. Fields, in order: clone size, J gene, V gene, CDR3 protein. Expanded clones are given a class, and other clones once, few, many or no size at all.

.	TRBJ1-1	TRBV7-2	ASSLVGGGLNTEAF
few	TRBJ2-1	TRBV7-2	ASSWGQAHSGEQF
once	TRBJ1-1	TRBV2	ASTMRANTEAF
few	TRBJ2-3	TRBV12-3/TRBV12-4	ASSPRGSGIGDTQY
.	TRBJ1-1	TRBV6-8	ASTLTTGVNTEAF
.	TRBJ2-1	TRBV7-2	ASSFTLAGGGYNEQF
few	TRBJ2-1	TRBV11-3	ASSLGGDRAGNEQF
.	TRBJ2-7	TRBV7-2	ASSLAPGTSYEQY
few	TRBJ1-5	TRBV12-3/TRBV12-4	ASSNIRDRRMAQH
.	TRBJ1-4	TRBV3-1	ASSQGRHNEKLF
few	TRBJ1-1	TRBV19	ATSVASGNTEAF
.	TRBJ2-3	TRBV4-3	ASSQDHRGFTGSITDTQY
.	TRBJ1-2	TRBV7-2	ASSTGDRVYGYT
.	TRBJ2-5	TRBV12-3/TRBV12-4	ASSLGSGTQY
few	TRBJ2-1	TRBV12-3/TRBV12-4	ASTLSSGSEQF
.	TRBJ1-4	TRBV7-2	ASSTQTGEGEKLF
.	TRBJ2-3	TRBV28	ASSVTGSGTDTQY
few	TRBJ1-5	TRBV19	ASTPGRRGDQPQH
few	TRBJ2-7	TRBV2	AIRASSTQGARYEQY
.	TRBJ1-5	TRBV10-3	ATAGTDLGLGNQPQH
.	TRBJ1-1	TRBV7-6	ASSPMGHPNTEAF
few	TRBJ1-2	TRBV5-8	ASSYRDRVDYT
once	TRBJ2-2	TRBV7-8	ASSVLGGTGELF
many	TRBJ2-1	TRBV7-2	ASSATGTRGNEQF
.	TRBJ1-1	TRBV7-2	ASSRQGSIGAF
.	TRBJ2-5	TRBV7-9	AVTWGETQY
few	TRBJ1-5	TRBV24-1	ATSVGGYSNQPQH